These 8 T cell receptor beta chains came from one sample sequenced in a study of tumor-infiltrating lymphocytes in primary liver carcinoma. Reverse transcription of 500 to 650 ng total RNA with a constant-region primer produced TCR beta cDNA. ARM-PCR was slightly modified, and three nested multiplex PCR rounds with it gave rise to the TCR beta libraries. The first two PCR rounds used TRBV1-TRBV30 primers with a Cbeta primer, 10 cycles each. TCRdb processed the multiplex PCR reads anew with MiXCR; each CDR3 protein has one entry. The repertoire includes about 300,000 distinct CDR3 sequences, 65% of them detected once, and roughly 9% sits in the top ten. Alongside blood RNA obtained from unsorted whole blood, germline DNA was also extracted. The sequencing sample was made of peripheral blood. Source of these receptors: a man between 35 and 55 years old with primary liver carcinoma and hepatitis B virus infection.

There are many counts of this clonotype. This chain connects TRBV6-6 to TRBJ2-7; 10 bases map to TRBD2. The CDR3 consists of 16 residues. V shed 5 bases, J shed 2 bases, and the junction held 9 bases outside the gene matches. Germline V gives CDR1 MNHNY, CDR2 SVGAGI (reference sequence). The CDR3 region is CASSHRAGGPTYEQYF. The CDR3, as DNA: TGTGCCAGCAGTCATCGAGCGGGAGGGCCTACCTACGAGCAGTACTTC.

The chain uses TRBV6-1 and TRBJ1-5; D unclear. V lost 3 bases to trimming and J lost 4 bases, with 7 bases between them. This CDR3 comprises 13 residues. CDR1 and CDR2 from the germline V gene are MNHNS and SASEGT. CDR3 sequence: CASSDWRNQPQHF. The CDR3 region has the DNA TGTGCCAGCAGTGACTGGAGAAATCAGCCCCAGCATTTT.

A remark on this clonotype: This CDR3 fails to terminate in the conserved phenylalanine or tryptophan, so it likely reflects a read error. The J gene is TRBJ2-2, the V gene TRBV6-5, with D possibly being TRBD2 (6 bases). The CDR3 sequence is 15 residues long. Germline CDR1 and CDR2: MNHEY and SVGAGI. The DNA of the CDR3 is TGTGCCACCCAGACCGGGGGATTGAACACCCGGGAGCTGTTTTCT. Protein sequence: CATQTGGLNTRELFS.

As to this clonotype: At one end, the junction sequence differs from germline, possibly due to a read error. The chain links TRBV10-3 to TRBJ1-3, with D unclear. CDR1 is ENHRY and CDR2 is SYGVKD in the germline V gene. The CDR3 is 13 residues long. For the CDR3, the DNA is TGTGTCATCAGTCAAACCGGAGGAGACACCATATATTTT. Protein sequence: CVISQTGGDTIYF.

This clonotype was recorded a few times. The V call is TRBV12-3 or TRBV12-4, the J call TRBJ1-5, with 7 bases aligning to TRBD1. V shed 3 bases and J 2 bases; nucleotides not matched to a gene: 10. The CDR3 contains 17 residues. CDR3 nucleotide sequence: TGTGCCAGCAGTTTTGGGGGCCGAGGGGGCGGCAATCAGCCCCAGCATTTT. This sequence encodes CASSFGGRGGGNQPQHF.

Regarding this clonotype: The CDR3 end shows no conserved phenylalanine or tryptophan, and so a read error is likely. The chain joins TRBV6-6 to TRBJ2-7; weak D call: TRBD2 (6 bases). The length of the CDR3 is 15 residues. V dropped 4 bases and J dropped 3 bases, with 16 bases sitting between them. Germline loops: CDR1 MNHNY, CDR2 SVGAGI (reference sequence). This CDR3 reads CASSLGTAQDYEQYY. The CDR3 region has the DNA TGTGCCAGCAGTTTGGGGACTGCCCAGGACTACGAGCAGTACTAC.

This chain joins TRBV11-2 and TRBJ2-2, with D tentatively TRBD1 (5 bases). This CDR3 has 14 amino acids. CDR1 is SGHAT and CDR2 is FQNNGV in the germline V gene. Trimming removed 3 bases at V and 4 bases at J, with 9 bases between. This CDR3 is CASSLQGSTGELFF. The CDR3, as DNA: TGTGCCAGCAGCTTGCAGGGCTCCACCGGGGAGCTGTTTTTT. Combining the CDR3 with reference TRBV11-2 and TRBJ2-2 gives the whole variable domain EAGVAQSPRYKIIEKRQSVAFWCNPISGHATLYWYQQILGQGPKLLIQFQNNGVVDDSQLPKDRFSAERLKGVDSTLKIQPAKLEDSAVYLCASSLQGSTGELFFGEGSRLTVL.

As concerns this clonotype: No conserved phenylalanine or tryptophan ends this CDR3, so it is likely a read error. This chain links TRBV10-3 with TRBJ2-7; 10 nucleotides line up with TRBD2. Germline lookup yields CDR1 ENHRY and CDR2 SYGVKD. The CDR3 runs 15 residues. The DNA of the CDR3 is TGTGCCATCAGTGTGCTAGCGGGAGCCTCCTACGAACAGTACTCC. Translating it yields CAISVLAGASYEQYS.